This T cell receptor beta chain was retrieved from a study of radiotherapy plus CTLA-4 blockade in lung cancer. Study details: Objective responses were recorded in over 15% of patients, with disease control recorded in approximately 32%. General observations from the study: Expansion of tumor-derived TCR clones was observed in blood after radiotherapy plus ipilimumab.

Profiled with immunoSEQ multiplex PCR; TCRdb holds only in-frame clones, not every one. The sample shows about 110,000 clones, roughly 84% of them seen only once. This clone was detected a few times. The antigen is not known. Alongside CTLA-4 blockade with ipilimumab, patients with chemo-refractory metastatic non-small-cell lung cancer received focal radiation. There are 15 residues in the CDR3. Deletions cut 5 bases from V and 9 bases from J, with 17 bases between. Germline loops: CDR1 SGHTA, CDR2 FQGNSA. The receptor's source is a human donor with non-small cell lung cancer that progressed on radiotherapy plus ipilimumab. Some clones in this sample may be carry-over from other donors' samples. The sequences come from peripheral blood, collected from a patient treated with radiotherapy plus ipilimumab. The rearrangement joins TRBV7-2 to TRBJ1-6; possibly TRBD1 for D (5 bases). The CDR3 region has the DNA TGTGCCAGCAGCGCATTATCTGGCGGGGCTTCACCCCTCCACTTT. Translating it yields CASSALSGGASPLHF.